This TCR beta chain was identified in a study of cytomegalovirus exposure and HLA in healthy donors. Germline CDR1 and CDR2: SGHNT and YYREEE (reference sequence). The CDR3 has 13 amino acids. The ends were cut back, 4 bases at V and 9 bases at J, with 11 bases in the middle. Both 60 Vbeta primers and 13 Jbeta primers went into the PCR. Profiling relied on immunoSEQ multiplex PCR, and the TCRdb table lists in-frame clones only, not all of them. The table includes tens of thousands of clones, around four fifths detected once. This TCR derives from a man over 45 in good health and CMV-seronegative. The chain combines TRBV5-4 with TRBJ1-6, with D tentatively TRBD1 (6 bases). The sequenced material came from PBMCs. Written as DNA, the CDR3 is TGTGCCAGCAGCCCGCAGACAGGTTCACCCCTCCACTTT. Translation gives CASSPQTGSPLHF.